This is a list of T cell receptor beta chains from one sample in a study of regulatory T cells in long-lasting Graves disease. TCRdb reprocessed the multiplex PCR reads with MiXCR, giving one entry per CDR3 protein. The data show hundreds of thousands of distinct CDR3 sequences, with roughly 30% seen just once and around 40% held by the top ten. Material: peripheral blood mononuclear cells (PBMCs), obtained when the disease was refractory, from a patient treated with antithyroid drugs. The receptors stem from a female donor with Graves disease. The CDR3 runs from the conserved cysteine through the conserved F or W. The order of the fields is CDR3 protein, CDR3 DNA, D gene, V gene, clone size, J gene. The D gene is left open where the match is weak. Expanded clones are given a class, and other clones once, few, many or no size at all.

CASRIRGSTEAFF | TGTGCCAGCAGAATCAGGGGGAGCACTGAAGCTTTCTTT | TRBD1 | TRBV6-1 | NA | TRBJ1-1
CASSYSWTGINQPQHF | TGTGCCAGCAGTTATTCTTGGACAGGGATCAATCAGCCCCAGCATTTT | TRBD1 | TRBV6-2/TRBV6-3 | few | TRBJ1-5
CASSLPAGTGLYGYTF | TGTGCCAGCAGCTTACCGGCCGGGACAGGGCTCTATGGCTACACCTTC | TRBD1 | TRBV7-2 | NA | TRBJ1-2
CSALQPTGKTGQYF | TGCAGTGCTTTACAACCTACAGGGAAGACAGGGCAGTACTTC | NA | TRBV20-1 | NA | TRBJ2-7
CAWSVVGNQPQHF | TGTGCCTGGAGTGTAGTCGGCAATCAGCCCCAGCATTTT | NA | TRBV30 | NA | TRBJ1-5
CASTPGGGERGYTF | TGTGCCAGCACTCCCGGTGGGGGCGAACGTGGCTACACCTTC | NA | TRBV28 | many | TRBJ1-2
CASSRLGVRNTEAFF | TGCGCCAGCAGCCGATTGGGAGTACGTAACACTGAAGCTTTCTTT | NA | TRBV5-1 | few | TRBJ1-1
CASSLGTGLAGGPRFHEQYF | TGTGCCAGCAGCTTAGGGACGGGACTAGCGGGAGGGCCAAGATTCCACGAGCAGTACTTC | TRBD2 | TRBV7-9 | few | TRBJ2-7
CASIARDNSYEQYF | TGTGCCAGCATTGCTCGGGACAACTCCTACGAGCAGTACTTC | NA | TRBV28 | NA | TRBJ2-7
CASSRNSPLHF | TGTGCCAGCAGTCGAAATTCACCCCTCCACTTT | NA | TRBV28 | many | TRBJ1-6
CASWPGGWNTEAFF | TGTGCCAGCTGGCCAGGGGGTTGGAACACTGAAGCTTTCTTT | TRBD1 | TRBV18 | NA | TRBJ1-1
CASSPATSGSYEQYF | TGTGCCAGCAGCCCAGCTACTAGCGGGAGTTACGAGCAGTACTTC | TRBD2 | TRBV7-9 | NA | TRBJ2-7
CASSTRRTGSNQPQHF | TGTGCCAGCAGTACACGTCGGACAGGTAGCAATCAGCCCCAGCATTTT | TRBD1 | TRBV6-1 | NA | TRBJ1-5
CAWSQGQLYEQYF | TGTGCCTGGAGTCAGGGACAGCTCTACGAGCAGTACTTC | TRBD1 | TRBV30 | few | TRBJ2-7
CASSFVDRDHTEAFF | TGTGCCAGCAGCTTTGTCGACAGGGACCACACTGAAGCTTTCTTT | TRBD1 | TRBV13 | few | TRBJ1-1
CASSRRPGQGANEQYF | TGCGCCAGCAGTAGGAGACCGGGACAGGGGGCGAACGAGCAGTACTTC | TRBD1 | TRBV10-2 | NA | TRBJ2-7
CASSFDSLNTEAFF | TGCGCCAGCAGCTTTGACAGCCTGAACACTGAAGCTTTCTTT | NA | TRBV5-1 | NA | TRBJ1-1
CASADSLSSGNTIYF | TGTGCCAGCGCCGACAGCCTCAGCTCTGGAAACACCATATATTTT | NA | TRBV19 | NA | TRBJ1-3
CAWSPGQGRLAFF | TGTGCCTGGAGTCCGGGACAGGGAAGACTTGCTTTCTTT | TRBD1 | TRBV30 | NA | TRBJ1-1
CASSYDWSYEQYF | TGTGCCAGCAGCTACGACTGGTCCTACGAGCAGTACTTC | NA | TRBV12-3/TRBV12-4 | NA | TRBJ2-7
CASSEQNTQYF | TGTGCCAGCAGTGAACAGAACACTCAGTACTTC | NA | TRBV6-1 | NA | TRBJ2-4
CASSVGTGHQPQHF | TGTGCCAGCAGCGTAGGGACAGGGCATCAGCCCCAGCATTTT | TRBD1 | TRBV9 | NA | TRBJ1-5
CASSAQGADYGYTF | TGTGCCAGCAGCGCACAGGGGGCCGACTATGGCTACACCTTC | TRBD1 | TRBV9 | NA | TRBJ1-2
CASSRVGGLQETQYF | TGTGCCAGCAGCCGAGTCGGGGGACTTCAAGAGACCCAGTACTTC | NA | TRBV9 | NA | TRBJ2-5
CASSLEAAGGYGYTF | TGTGCCAGCAGCTTAGAGGCAGCAGGGGGCTATGGCTACACCTTC | TRBD1 | TRBV11-2 | many | TRBJ1-2
CASSHLKQREGSYNEQFF | TGTGCCAGCAGCCACCTAAAGCAGCGGGAGGGTTCCTACAATGAGCAGTTCTTC | TRBD2 | TRBV14 | NA | TRBJ2-1
CASSLSLAGFTGELFF | TGTGCCAGCAGTTTATCCCTGGCGGGATTCACCGGGGAGCTGTTTTTT | NA | TRBV27 | NA | TRBJ2-2
CASTGPAGNQPQHF | TGTGCCAGTACTGGTCCGGCTGGCAATCAGCCCCAGCATTTT | NA | TRBV19 | NA | TRBJ1-5
CASSFPQENTEAFF | TGTGCCAGCAGTTTCCCCCAGGAGAACACTGAAGCTTTCTTT | NA | TRBV6-2/TRBV6-3 | many | TRBJ1-1
CASSWDRVREKLFF | TGTGCCAGCAGTTGGGACAGGGTGAGGGAAAAACTGTTTTTT | TRBD1 | TRBV6-5 | NA | TRBJ1-4
CATSRDSRGDGYTF | TGTGCCACCAGCAGAGATTCAAGGGGCGACGGCTACACCTTC | NA | TRBV15 | NA | TRBJ1-2
CSVSLDTGYEQYF | TGCAGCGTTTCACTGGACACTGGCTACGAGCAGTACTTC | NA | TRBV29-1 | NA | TRBJ2-7
CASQFLQGNTEAFF | TGTGCCAGCCAATTCTTACAGGGGAACACTGAAGCTTTCTTT | NA | TRBV6-1 | NA | TRBJ1-1
CASSQDVGGSYGYTF | TGTGCCAGCAGCCAAGATGTGGGGGGTAGCTATGGCTACACCTTC | NA | TRBV14 | NA | TRBJ1-2
CSAQLGSYEQYF | TGCAGTGCCCAACTAGGTTCCTACGAGCAGTACTTC | NA | TRBV20-1 | many | TRBJ2-7
CASSFRGALGYTF | TGTGCCAGCAGTTTTCGGGGGGCCTTAGGCTACACCTTC | NA | TRBV12-3/TRBV12-4 | many | TRBJ1-2
CSARDAQYEQYF | TGCAGTGCTAGAGATGCACAGTACGAGCAGTACTTC | NA | TRBV20-1 | many | TRBJ2-7
CASSLKDSYEQYF | TGCGCCAGCAGCCTAAAGGACAGCTACGAGCAGTACTTC | NA | TRBV5-1 | NA | TRBJ2-7
CSAKERGYGYTF | TGCAGTGCTAAAGAACGAGGCTATGGCTACACCTTC | NA | TRBV20-1 | NA | TRBJ1-2
CSGGDTAGYGYTF | TGCAGCGGTGGGGACACCGCTGGCTATGGCTACACCTTC | NA | TRBV29-1 | NA | TRBJ1-2
CASSAGARGRTGELFF | TGCGCCAGCAGCGCCGGGGCCAGGGGACGCACCGGGGAGCTGTTTTTT | NA | TRBV5-1 | NA | TRBJ2-2
CASINQGSDSYNEQFF | TGTGCCAGCATCAACCAGGGGAGCGACTCCTACAATGAGCAGTTCTTC | NA | TRBV7-9 | few | TRBJ2-1